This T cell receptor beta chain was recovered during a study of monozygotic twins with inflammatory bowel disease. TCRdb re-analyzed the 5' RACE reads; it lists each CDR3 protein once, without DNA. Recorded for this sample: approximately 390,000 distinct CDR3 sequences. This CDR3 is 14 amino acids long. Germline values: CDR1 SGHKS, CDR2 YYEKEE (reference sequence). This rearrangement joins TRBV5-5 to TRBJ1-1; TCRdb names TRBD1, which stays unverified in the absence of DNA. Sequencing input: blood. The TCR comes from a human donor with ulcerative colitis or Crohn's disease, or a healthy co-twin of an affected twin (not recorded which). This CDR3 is CASSPGGGRTEAFF.